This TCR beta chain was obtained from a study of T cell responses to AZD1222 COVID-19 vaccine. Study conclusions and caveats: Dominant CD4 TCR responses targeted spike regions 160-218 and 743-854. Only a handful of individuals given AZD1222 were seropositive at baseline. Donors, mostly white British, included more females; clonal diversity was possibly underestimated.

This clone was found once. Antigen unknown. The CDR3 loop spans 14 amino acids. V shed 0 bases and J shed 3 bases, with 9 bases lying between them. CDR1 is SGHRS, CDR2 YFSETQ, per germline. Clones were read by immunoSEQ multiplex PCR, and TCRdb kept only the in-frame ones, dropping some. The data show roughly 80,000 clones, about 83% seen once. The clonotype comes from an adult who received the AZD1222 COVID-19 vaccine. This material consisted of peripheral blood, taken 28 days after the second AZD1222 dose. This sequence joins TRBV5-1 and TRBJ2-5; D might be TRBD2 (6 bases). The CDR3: CASSLASGEETQYF. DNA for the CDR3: TGCGCCAGCAGCTTGGCCTCGGGGGAAGAGACCCAGTACTTC.